This paragraph reports one T cell receptor (beta chain). Its target is unknown. Sequenced material consisted of expressed TCRB transcripts (all of the isolated RNA was reverse transcribed). Libraries were prepared by immunoSEQ multiplex PCR; TCRdb keeps only in-frame clonotypes and omits some of them. The sample yields hundreds of thousands of clones, 11% to 15% seen once. The data derive from a study of beta chain features in type 1 diabetes. Study-wide results and caveats: All four CD4+ subsets from Type 1 diabetes patients carried moderately but significantly shorter TCRB CDR3s. Sequencing used cDNA, and cells with high TCR expression could therefore be over-represented.

This CDR3 has 12 amino acids. Per the germline V gene, CDR1 is KGHSY and CDR2 is FQNENV. Between the trimmed V and J ends, which lost 0 bases and 13 bases, there was a span of 13 bases. This sequence originates from a man younger than 35 with type 1 diabetes. Sequencing was performed on naive CD4+ T cells from blood. V gene TRBV16 combines with J gene TRBJ2-7; D unclear. CDR3 sequence (DNA): TGTGCCAGCAGCCAATCGTCGACACTCGTATACTTC. Protein product: CASSQSSTLVYF.